These T cell receptor beta chains were read from a single sample in a study of identical twins. MiXCR was run by TCRdb on the 5' RACE reads, yielding one entry per CDR3 protein. The table includes nearly 650,000 distinct CDR3 sequences, less than 9% detected once. These data are also associated with another study on yellow fever vaccine responses in identical twins.

The sequenced material came from PBMCs. Every receptor here comes from a woman aged 18 to 35 in good health. CDR3s include the opening cysteine and the closing phenylalanine or tryptophan. A D gene is named only where the DNA matches it firmly. Clone size is stated in some rows and not others, as once, few, many or a class when expanded.

abundance	len	v_gene	d_gene	j_gene	CDR3nt	CDR3aa
NA	14	TRBV5-1	NA	TRBJ2-1	TGCGCCAGCAGCTTGGCACAGGTGGGGAATGAGCAGTTCTTC	CASSLAQVGNEQFF
few	14	TRBV19	NA	TRBJ2-3	TGTGCCAGTCAGGGGCTCGGGGGCACAGATACGCAGTATTTT	CASQGLGGTDTQYF
NA	16	TRBV7-2	TRBD2	TRBJ2-2	TGTGCCAGCACCCCTATAACGGGGCTAGCGGCCGGGGAGCTGTTTTTT	CASTPITGLAAGELFF
NA	15	TRBV3-1	TRBD1	TRBJ1-6	TGTGCCAGCAGCCGTTGGGGGACAGGTAATTCACCCCTCCACTTT	CASSRWGTGNSPLHF
NA	11	TRBV3-1	NA	TRBJ2-7	TGTGCCAGCAGCCCCCAAGGGGAGCAGTACTTC	CASSPQGEQYF
many	15	TRBV7-2	NA	TRBJ1-2	TGTGCCAGCAGCTTTTCCGGGGCGCAGTTCTATGGCTACACCTTC	CASSFSGAQFYGYTF
many	14	TRBV4-1	NA	TRBJ1-4	TGCGCCAGCAGCATGACAGGAGGGGGTGCGAAACTGTTTTTT	CASSMTGGGAKLFF
few	17	TRBV12-5	NA	TRBJ2-1	TGTGCTAGTGGTACGTACAAGGGGGAGACCACCTACAATGAGCAGTTCTTC	CASGTYKGETTYNEQFF
NA	19	TRBV3-1	TRBD1	TRBJ2-4	TGTGCCAGCAGCCAAATAACATTAGGACAGGGGATAGCCAAAAACATTCAGTACTTC	CASSQITLGQGIAKNIQYF
many	14	TRBV3-1	TRBD1	TRBJ1-6	TGTGCCAGCAGCGAACAGGGGCTGCGGTCACCCCTCCACTTT	CASSEQGLRSPLHF
NA	16	TRBV29-1	TRBD2	TRBJ2-1	TGCAGCGTTGAAGATCTCGGGACTAGCGATTACAATGAGCAGTTCTTC	CSVEDLGTSDYNEQFF
NA	18	TRBV6-1	NA	TRBJ2-6	TGTGCCAGCAGTGAACCCGACGGATGGTACTCTGGGGCCAACGTCCTGACTTTC	CASSEPDGWYSGANVLTF
many	15	TRBV2	NA	TRBJ2-5	TGTGCCAGCCCACACGAGCATCCCTACCAAGAGACCCAGTACTTC	CASPHEHPYQETQYF
many	14	TRBV7-9	TRBD1	TRBJ1-6	TGTGCCAGCAGCCCGGGACAGGGGGTTGCACCCCTCCACTTT	CASSPGQGVAPLHF
many	16	TRBV7-8	NA	TRBJ2-3	TGTGCCAGCAGCTTACCTGGGGCTCCTAGCCTAGATACGCAGTATTTT	CASSLPGAPSLDTQYF